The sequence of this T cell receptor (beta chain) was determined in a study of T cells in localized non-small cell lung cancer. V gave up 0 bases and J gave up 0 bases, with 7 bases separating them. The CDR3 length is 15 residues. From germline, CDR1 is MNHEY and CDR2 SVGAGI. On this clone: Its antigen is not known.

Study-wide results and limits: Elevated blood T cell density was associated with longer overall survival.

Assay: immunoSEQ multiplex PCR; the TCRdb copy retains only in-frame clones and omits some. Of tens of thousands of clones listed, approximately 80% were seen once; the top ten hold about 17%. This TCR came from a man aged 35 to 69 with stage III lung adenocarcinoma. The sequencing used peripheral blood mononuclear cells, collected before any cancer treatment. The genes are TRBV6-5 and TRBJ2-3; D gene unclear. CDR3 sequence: CASSYSAYSTDTQYF. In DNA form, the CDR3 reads TGTGCCAGCAGTTACTCAGCTTATAGCACAGATACGCAGTATTTT.